Listed here is a single TCR beta chain. V gave up 5 bases and J gave up 4 bases; unmatched junction bases: 7. The CDR3 runs to 14 residues. Germline loops: CDR1 MNHEY, CDR2 SMNVEV (reference sequence). Participant reports of clinical history set cohort assignment. Resolution of symptoms, clearance, or two negative PCRs was present in recovered Cohort 3 donors. Original processing methods: Cell counts per sample came from amplifying reference gene primers. Profiled with immunoSEQ multiplex PCR; TCRdb holds only in-frame clones, not every one. V and J calls plus clone size are reproduced from that table; the DNA served to infer D and trimming. The sample has more than 300,000 clones, under 90% seen once; the top ten hold about 10%. This sample is drawn from a study of blood T cell repertoires in COVID-19. Study information: T cells, B-cell-depleted T cells, or PBMCs supplied cDNA or gDNA.

This TCR was sampled from a woman between 18 and 30 years old who had recovered from COVID-19. Specimen: PBMCs or T cells enriched from blood (not recorded which). This chain joins TRBV27 and TRBJ1-2, with 7 bases that match TRBD1. The CDR3 nucleotides read TGTGCCAGCAGTCTTACAGGGGCTTCCTATGGCTACACCTTC. Translating it yields CASSLTGASYGYTF.